Each of the 10 T cell receptor beta chains below was sequenced from the same sample in a study of shared clonotypes between healthy human individuals. TCRdb's copy holds only in-frame clones and misses some; the assay was immunoSEQ multiplex PCR. Of approximately 2.1 million clones listed, approximately 93% are singletons. Sequencing input: naive CD4+ T cells from PBMCs. Subset reported: CD45RA+ positively selected. Every receptor here comes from a man aged 18 to 29 in good health. Some clones in this sample may be carry-over from other donors' samples.

The chain joins TRBV5-4 to TRBJ2-3, with D unresolved. V lost 3 bases to trimming and J lost 6 bases, with 17 bases between them. Germline CDR1 is SGHNT and CDR2 is YYREEE (reference sequence). This CDR3 is 15 amino acids long. Written as DNA, the CDR3 is TGTGCCAGCAGCTCTTCCCCAATTCCCACGGATACGCAGTATTTT. This gives the protein CASSSSPIPTDTQYF.

This rearrangement joins TRBV6-5 to TRBJ2-7; D might be TRBD2 (5 bases). CDR1 and CDR2 (germline): MNHEY, SVGAGI. The CDR3 has 14 residues. Trimming removed 5 bases from V and 5 bases from J, with 16 bases in between. CDR3 protein: CASSPSGSGDEQYF. The CDR3 nucleotides read TGTGCCAGCAGTCCATCGGGATCAGGCGACGAGCAGTACTTC.

This sequence joins TRBV7-2 and TRBJ1-3; tentative D call: TRBD1 (5 bases). Trimming took 3 bases from V and 0 from J, leaving 15 bases between them. CDR3 length: 17 amino acids. Germline values: CDR1 SGHTA, CDR2 FQGNSA. The CDR3 region has the DNA TGTGCCAGCAGCTTTTCGGTCGGGGCCTTCTCTGGAAACACCATATATTTT. Its translation is CASSFSVGAFSGNTIYF.

This clone has more than one count but fewer than ten. The chain has TRBV6-7 and TRBJ1-2; D unresolved. TRBV6-7 counts as an open reading frame of uncertain function. V was pared by 7 bases and J by 4 bases, with 7 bases between. There are 11 residues in the CDR3. The CDR3 DNA sequence: TGTGCCAGCAATCGGCCCTATGGCTACACCTTC. Translated: CASNRPYGYTF.

The chain recombines TRBV28 with TRBJ1-2, with a possible D match to TRBD1 (5 bases). This CDR3 region has 16 residues. Germline CDR1 and CDR2: MDHEN and SYDVKM. Trimming took off 3 bases at V and 1 base at J, with 15 bases between the two ends. CDR3 protein: CASSLDFGGVNYGYTF. CDR3 in DNA: TGTGCCAGCAGTTTGGACTTTGGGGGTGTTAACTATGGCTACACCTTC.

J is TRBJ2-5 and V is TRBV5-4, with D maybe TRBD1 (5 bases). The CDR3 sequence is 15 residues long. CDR1 and CDR2 from the germline V gene are SGHNT and YYREEE (reference sequence). V was pared by 3 bases and J by 2 bases, with 14 bases between. The CDR3 spells CASSSYSGIQETQYF. For the CDR3, the DNA is TGTGCCAGCAGCTCATACTCAGGGATTCAAGAGACCCAGTACTTC.

This chain uses TRBV9 with TRBJ2-7; TRBD1 or TRBD2 may be the D gene (5 bases each). The germline V and J ends were trimmed by 3 bases and 2 bases, with 15 bases remaining between them. This CDR3 has 15 residues. Per the germline V gene, CDR1 is SGDLS and CDR2 is YYNGEE. The CDR3 sequence: CASSGPPGTPYEQYF. The CDR3 DNA is TGTGCCAGCAGCGGCCCACCAGGGACCCCCTACGAGCAGTACTTC.

The chain uses TRBV6-6 and TRBJ2-7; TRBD1 agrees at 8 bases. Germline V CDR1 and CDR2: MNHNY, SVGAGI (reference sequence). The J segment lost 2 bases and the V segment lost 6 bases, leaving 9 bases of the junction unmatched. The length of the CDR3 is 15 residues. The CDR3 sequence: CASRRGQGTPYEQYF. Written as DNA, the CDR3 is TGTGCCAGCAGACGCGGACAGGGAACGCCCTACGAGCAGTACTTC.

In its sample, this clone was seen a few times. The chain has TRBV9 and TRBJ1-5, with TRBD1 matching over 7 bases. CDR3 length: 13 amino acids. Germline V gene sequence: CDR1 SGDLS, CDR2 YYNGEE. Trimming at V came to 5 bases and at J to 7 bases, leaving 6 bases not matched to a gene. In DNA, the CDR3 is TGTGCCAGCAGTCCAACAGGGGAACAGCCCCAGCATTTT. Encoded protein: CASSPTGEQPQHF. Drawing the rest from reference TRBV9 and TRBJ1-5, the complete variable domain is DSGVTQTPKHLITATGQRVTLRCSPRSGDLSVYWYQQSLDQGLQFLIQYYNGEERAKGNILERFSAQQFPDLHSELNLSSLELGDSALYFCASSPTGEQPQHFGDGTRLSIL.

The chain's CDR3 is CASSSKSGHYEQYF. CDR3 DNA: TGTGCCAGCAGCTCAAAAAGCGGGCACTACGAGCAGTACTTC. The genes are TRBV5-4 and TRBJ2-7, with D tentatively TRBD2 (6 bases). CDR3 length equals 14 residues. Deletions cut 3 bases from V and 3 bases from J, with 13 bases between. CDR1 is SGHNT and CDR2 is YYREEE in the germline V gene (reference sequence). Using reference TRBV5-4 and TRBJ2-7 for the parts outside the CDR3, the full variable domain is ETGVTQSPTHLIKTRGQQVTLRCSSQSGHNTVSWYQQALGQGPQFIFQYYREEENGRGNFPPRFSGLQFPNYSSELNVNALELDDSALYLCASSSKSGHYEQYFGPGTRLTVT.